The 21 T cell receptor beta chains below were found in one sample sequenced in a study of CD8+ T cells in alopecia areata. Once RNA had been extracted, it was reverse transcribed into cDNA to act as the sequencing template. Here immunoSEQ multiplex PCR was the method, and the copy in TCRdb shows in-frame clones only, minus some. The data contain 150,000 or so clones, around 55% of them singletons. The sample consisted of CD4+ T cells sorted from blood. Receptor source: a human donor in good health.

The genes are TRBV5-1 and TRBJ2-2; unclear D gene. CDR3 size: 13 residues. Between the trimmed V and J ends, which lost 6 bases and 7 bases, there was a span of 13 bases. Germline V gene sequence: CDR1 SGHRS, CDR2 YFSETQ. The CDR3 bases are TGCGCCAGCACTCAGGTCGTTGACGGGGAGCTGTTTTTT. It translates to CASTQVVDGELFF.

This chain links TRBV29-1 with TRBJ2-1; no reliable D call. Germline lookup yields CDR1 SQVTM and CDR2 ANQGSEA. The CDR3 covers 11 residues. The V end lost 4 bases, the J end lost 10 bases, and 11 bases lay between the germline ends. CDR3 amino acids: CSVAMSYEQFF. The CDR3 nucleotides are TGCAGCGTTGCAATGTCCTACGAGCAGTTCTTC.

This chain links TRBV10-3 with TRBJ2-3, with no clear D. V lost 2 bases and J lost 2, with 8 bases in between. The CDR3 runs to 14 residues. CDR1 is ENHRY, CDR2 SYGVKD, per germline. The CDR3 coding sequence is TGTGCCATCAGTGAGATAGGGAACACAGATACGCAGTATTTT. Protein: CAISEIGNTDTQYF.

V gene TRBV4-1 combines with J gene TRBJ2-1, with TRBD2 identical over 10 bases. Per germline, CDR1 MGHRA and CDR2 YSYEKL. V lost 1 base, J lost 3 bases, and 6 bases stayed unmatched. This CDR3 contains 17 residues. CDR3 in amino acids: CASSQGSGRDRYNEQFF. As DNA, the CDR3 is TGCGCCAGCAGCCAAGGAAGCGGGAGGGATCGCTACAATGAGCAGTTCTTC.

This clone was picked up a small number of times. This chain joins TRBV29-1 and TRBJ2-7, with 8 bases matching TRBD2. In germline, CDR1 is SQVTM, CDR2 ANQGSEA. Germline trimming cut 5 bases from V and 4 bases from J; bases unmatched to any gene: 7. There are 13 residues in the CDR3. In DNA, the CDR3 is TGCAGCGTTCGAGCGGGAGCGTGGTACGAGCAGTACTTC. Protein: CSVRAGAWYEQYF.

This clone has a handful of counts. This chain connects TRBV4-1 to TRBJ1-2, with D possibly being TRBD1 (6 bases). CDR1 MGHRA and CDR2 YSYEKL come from the germline V gene. The CDR3 runs to 15 residues. V lost 5 bases and J 5 bases, leaving 18 bases between the germline ends. The CDR3 region has the DNA TGCGCCAGCAGCGATTGGACAGAACCGAGGTATGGCTACACCTTC. Translated: CASSDWTEPRYGYTF.

The chain employs TRBV29-1 and TRBJ2-1; TRBD2 aligns across 9 bases. The germline gives CDR1 SQVTM, CDR2 ANQGSEA. The V and J ends lost 3 bases and 7 bases, in that order; junction bases with no gene match: 7. The CDR3 extends over 14 amino acids. CDR3 region: CSVDRRLAVNEQFF. In DNA form, the CDR3 reads TGCAGCGTTGATCGAAGACTAGCGGTGAATGAGCAGTTCTTC.

This chain uses TRBV29-1 with TRBJ2-7; 10 bases fit TRBD1. Germline lookup yields CDR1 SQVTM and CDR2 ANQGSEA. This CDR3 region has 14 residues. V shed 4 bases and J 5 bases; nucleotides not matched to a gene: 8. The CDR3 DNA reads TGCAGCGTTGTTGGGGGACAGGGGTGGCACGAGCAGTACTTC. This translates into CSVVGGQGWHEQYF.

CDR3 DNA: TGTGCCAGCAGTAGCGGGAGGGCCACCGGGGAGCTGTTTTTT. Translating gives CASSSGRATGELFF. The V call is TRBV2, the J call TRBJ2-2; 10 bases match TRBD2. This CDR3 comprises 14 residues. CDR1 is SNHLY, CDR2 FYNNEI, per germline. With 5 bases clipped from V and 4 bases from J, the junction kept 1 base outside the gene matches.

This chain joins TRBV2 and TRBJ2-3, with 7 bases that match TRBD2. Unmatched junction bases numbered 6, after V lost 8 bases and J lost 1 base. CDR1 and CDR2 from the germline V gene are SNHLY and FYNNEI. The CDR3 sequence is 14 residues long. The chain's CDR3 is CASLLAVRTDTQYF. CDR3 DNA sequence: TGTGCCAGCTTGCTAGCGGTGCGCACAGATACGCAGTATTTT.

A few counts support this clone. The V and J genes are TRBV29-1 and TRBJ1-1; D gene unclear. Trimming took off 6 bases at V and 6 bases at J, with 8 bases between the two ends. The CDR3 loop spans 10 amino acids. CDR1 is SQVTM and CDR2 is ANQGSEA in the germline V gene. In DNA form, the CDR3 reads TGCAGCGTGCTTAGCGCTGAAGCTTTCTTT. Translation gives CSVLSAEAFF.

The rearrangement uses TRBV7-9 and TRBJ2-7; maybe TRBD1 (5 bases). This CDR3 has 14 amino acids. V lost 4 bases, J lost 4 bases, and 14 bases lay in between. In germline, CDR1 is SEHNR, CDR2 FQNEAQ (reference sequence). CDR3 DNA: TGTGCCAGCAGCTCCCGCCAGGGAACTTACGAGCAGTACTTC. Its protein is CASSSRQGTYEQYF.

V is TRBV2 and J is TRBJ2-5, with TRBD2 as a possible D gene (6 bases). Germline V gene sequence: CDR1 SNHLY, CDR2 FYNNEI. Deletions cut 7 bases from V and 3 bases from J, with 18 bases between. This CDR3 comprises 15 residues. DNA of the CDR3: TGTGCCAGCAAAAAGCGGGTATGGGAAGAAGAGACCCAGTACTTC. Encoded protein: CASKKRVWEEETQYF.

This chain connects TRBV5-1 to TRBJ1-1; the D gene is possibly TRBD1 (6 bases). Looked up from germline, CDR1 is SGHRS and CDR2 is YFSETQ. Trimming pared 4 bases from V and 4 bases from J, leaving 14 bases between. The CDR3 loop spans 14 amino acids. The CDR3 protein is CASSTQQGATEAFF. DNA for the CDR3: TGCGCCAGCAGCACTCAACAGGGAGCCACTGAAGCTTTCTTT.

This clone was counted only a few times. The chain has TRBV29-1 and TRBJ2-7, with 13 bases matching TRBD2. Germline CDR1 is SQVTM and CDR2 is ANQGSEA. With 5 bases clipped from V and 5 bases from J, the junction kept 6 bases outside the gene matches. The CDR3 consists of 14 residues. In DNA form, the CDR3 reads TGCAGCGTTAAACTAGCGGGAGGGCCCCACGAGCAGTACTTC. This translates into CSVKLAGGPHEQYF.

In nucleotides, the CDR3 is TGCAGCGTTGACAGGGGGTACACAGATACGCAGTATTTT. Protein sequence: CSVDRGYTDTQYF. V is TRBV29-1 and J is TRBJ2-3; 7 nucleotides line up with TRBD1. CDR1 and CDR2 from the germline V gene are SQVTM and ANQGSEA. The CDR3 extends over 13 amino acids. V trimming: 3 bases; J trimming: 2 bases; junction bases outside the gene matches: 2.

The chain is built from TRBV30 and TRBJ1-2; D call uncertain. Deletions cut 3 bases from V and 8 bases from J, with 7 bases between. The CDR3 covers 10 residues. Germline assignment: CDR1 GTSNPN and CDR2 SVGIG (reference sequence). CDR3 protein: CAWRGEGYTF. The CDR3 coding sequence is TGTGCCTGGAGAGGTGAAGGCTACACCTTC. The full variable domain, in which reference TRBV30 and TRBJ1-2 provide the parts outside the CDR3, is SQTIHQWPATLVQPVGSPLSLECTVEGTSNPNLYWYRQAAGRGLQLLFYSVGIGQISSEVPQNLSASRPQDRQFILSSKKLLLSDSGFYLCAWRGEGYTFGSGTRLTVV.

The chain couples TRBV5-1 to TRBJ2-2; D gene unclear. CDR3 length: 14 amino acids. V lost 0 bases to trimming and J lost 2 bases, with 5 bases between them. Germline V gene sequence: CDR1 SGHRS, CDR2 YFSETQ. The CDR3 DNA is TGCGCCAGCAGCTTGGTGGCTAACACCGGGGAGCTGTTTTTT. Translating gives CASSLVANTGELFF.

The chain couples TRBV7-2 to TRBJ2-7; D is unclear. The V gene's germline CDR1 is SGHTA and CDR2 FQGNSA. This CDR3 spans 12 amino acids. V was shortened by 7 bases and J by 5 bases, with 12 bases between the two germline ends. The CDR3, as DNA: TGTGCCAGCAACAGACGGACCGACGAGCAGTACTTC. It specifies CASNRRTDEQYF.

In its sample, this clone was seen a few times. The V and J genes are TRBV19 and TRBJ2-1; the match to TRBD2 covers 11 bases. This CDR3 spans 14 amino acids. The germline gives CDR1 LNHDA, CDR2 SQIVND (reference sequence). Trimming removed 4 bases from V and 6 bases from J; junction bases left unmatched: 2. CDR3 in DNA: TGTGCCAGTAGTAGGGGACTAGCGGCCAATGAGCAGTTCTTC. It is translated as CASSRGLAANEQFF.

V and J are TRBV28 and TRBJ1-5; a possible D gene is TRBD1 (6 bases). The germline CDR1 and CDR2 sequences are MDHEN and SYDVKM. The CDR3 runs 14 residues. Trimming pared 1 base from V and 6 bases from J, leaving 10 bases between. The CDR3 nucleotides are TGTGCCAGCAGTTTATCCCAGGGGAGTCAGCCCCAGCATTTT. It yields the protein CASSLSQGSQPQHF. The whole variable domain, remainder taken from reference TRBV28 and TRBJ1-5, is DVKVTQSSRYLVKRTGEKVFLECVQDMDHENMFWYRQDPGLGLRLIYFSYDVKMKEKGDIPEGYSVSREKKERFSLILESASTNQTSMYLCASSLSQGSQPQHFGDGTRLSIL.